This TCR beta chain derives from a study of beta chain features in type 1 diabetes. Background on the study: The study examined around 100 million sorted cells across all samples. Study results and caveats: In every one of the four CD4+ subsets, TCRB CDR3s were moderately but significantly shorter in Type 1 diabetes patients. Patients' naive, central memory and regulatory TCRB repertoires appeared more alike than those of healthy donors. Junctions at VDJ sites from type 1 diabetes patients had fewer insertions and more deletions.

Expressed TCRB transcripts were sequenced, since all the RNA that had been isolated was reverse transcribed. Assay used: immunoSEQ multiplex PCR; TCRdb lists only in-frame clones, some missing. The profile shows about 160,000 clones, less than 9.5% of them singletons. This clone occurred a few times. Its antigen is currently unknown. CDR1 is SGHRS and CDR2 is YFSETQ in the germline V gene. This CDR3 is 14 amino acids long. Trimming pared 7 bases from V and 2 bases from J, leaving 16 bases between. The sequence was obtained from a woman aged 18-30 years in good health. The chain has TRBV5-1 and TRBJ2-7; D is unresolved. Sequences were obtained from central memory CD4+ T cells from blood. CDR3 residues: CASGPVAEAYEQYF. CDR3 nucleotides: TGCGCCAGCGGCCCCGTAGCTGAGGCCTACGAGCAGTACTTC.